Shown below are 16 T cell receptor beta chains from a single sample sequenced in a study of T cell repertoires in cytomegalovirus infection. TCRdb recomputed calls from the reads with MiXCR, one row per CDR3 protein. The sample holds 560,000 or so distinct CDR3 sequences, about 17% seen once. The sample taken for sequencing was CD8+ T cells from PBMCs. All receptors derive from a human donor in good health (CMV status not recorded). Some clones in this sample may be carry-over from other donors' samples.

This clonotype was counted many times. The rearrangement uses TRBV28 and TRBJ2-3, with TRBD1 as a possible D gene (6 bases). Germline-derived CDR1 and CDR2 are MDHEN and SYDVKM. The CDR3 has 16 residues. Trimming shortened V by 6 bases and J by 2 bases, and 18 bases separated the two germline ends. The CDR3 coding sequence is TGTGCCAGCAGGACCGGGACATCTTTAAACACAGATACGCAGTATTTT. The encoded protein is CASRTGTSLNTDTQYF.

This clonotype was found a few times. One junction end disagrees with the germline gene, perhaps due to a read error. The chain carries TRBV19 and TRBJ2-1, with 10 bases identical to TRBD2. The CDR3 contains 16 residues. Per germline, CDR1 LNHDA and CDR2 SQIVND (reference sequence). The CDR3 bases are TGTGCCAGTAGTACTAGCGGGGGACCCCTCGGGTATGAGCAGCTCTTC. Protein product: CASSTSGGPLGYEQLF.

This chain joins TRBV11-2 and TRBJ2-3, with 8 bases identical to TRBD2. The J segment lost 5 bases and the V segment lost 8 bases, leaving 6 bases of the junction unmatched. Looked up from germline, CDR1 is SGHAT and CDR2 is FQNNGV. This CDR3 spans 13 amino acids. The CDR3 DNA reads as TGTGCCAGCCTCGGGGGGGCTGGAGATACGCAGTATTTT. As protein: CASLGGAGDTQYF.

The sample holds many counts of this clonotype. The CDR3 region has the DNA TGTGCCAGCAGTTACCCCGATACGCAGTATTTT. Protein: CASSYPDTQYF. This chain joins TRBV6-2 or TRBV6-3 and TRBJ2-3; unclear D gene. The CDR3 is 11 residues long. V lost 2 bases and J lost 6, with 3 bases in between. Germline V gene sequence: CDR1 MNHEY, CDR2 SVGEGT.

This clonotype was detected ten times or more. The chain combines TRBV27 with TRBJ2-1; 14 bases agree with TRBD2. This CDR3 has 18 amino acids. Germline-derived CDR1 and CDR2 are MNHEY and SMNVEV (reference sequence). Unmatched junction bases numbered 5, after V lost 4 bases and J lost 0 bases. CDR3 residues: CASSWIGTSGSSYNEQFF. In DNA, the CDR3 is TGTGCCAGCAGTTGGATTGGGACTAGCGGGAGCTCCTACAATGAGCAGTTCTTC.

This chain links TRBV19 with TRBJ2-5; unclear D gene. V was trimmed by 3 bases and J by 1 base, leaving 3 bases between them. The germline gives CDR1 LNHDA, CDR2 SQIVND (reference sequence). The CDR3 contains 12 residues. The CDR3 is CASSMFQETQYF. CDR3 coding DNA: TGTGCCAGTAGTATGTTCCAAGAGACCCAGTACTTC.

The chain uses TRBV5-6 and TRBJ1-1; no reliable D call. Germline V gives CDR1 SGHDT, CDR2 YYEEEE. This CDR3 is built from 13 residues. Trimming pared 2 bases from V and 4 bases from J, leaving 9 bases between. CDR3 protein: CASSLLVATEAFF. DNA for the CDR3: TGTGCCAGCAGCTTATTGGTGGCCACTGAAGCTTTCTTT. Filled out from reference TRBV5-6 and TRBJ1-1, the complete variable domain reads DAGVTQSPTHLIKTRGQQVTLRCSPKSGHDTVSWYQQALGQGPQFIFQYYEEEERQRGNFPDRFSGHQFPNYSSELNVNALLLGDSALYLCASSLLVATEAFFGQGTRLTVV.

This clonotype occurred a few times. V gene TRBV19 combines with J gene TRBJ2-1; no clear D. Germline CDR1 reads LNHDA; CDR2 reads SQIVND (reference sequence). The CDR3 sequence is 12 residues long. Trimming removed 4 bases from V and 4 bases from J, with 5 bases in between. The CDR3 DNA reads TGTGCCAGTAGTAAGACGTACAATGAGCAGTTCTTC. Its translation: CASSKTYNEQFF.

This clonotype was seen a few times. The CDR3 sequence: CASSSLRLAGEWGEQFF. The CDR3 DNA reads TGTGCCAGCAGTTCCCTCCGGCTAGCGGGAGAGTGGGGTGAGCAGTTCTTC. The chain is built from TRBV28 and TRBJ2-1, with 10 bases fitting TRBD2. Germline V CDR1 and CDR2: MDHEN, SYDVKM. V dropped 4 bases and J dropped 9; count of bases not matched to a gene: 15. The CDR3 totals 17 residues.

This clonotype was observed a few times. The gene calls are TRBV9 and TRBJ2-7; no reliable D call. V lost 0 bases and J 0 bases, leaving 7 bases between the germline ends. Germline assignment: CDR1 SGDLS and CDR2 YYNGEE. CDR3 length: 14 amino acids. CDR3 sequence: CASSVGSVSYEQYF. As DNA, the CDR3 is TGTGCCAGCAGCGTAGGTTCAGTCTCCTACGAGCAGTACTTC.

This clonotype was counted ten times or more. The chain recombines TRBV29-1 with TRBJ1-1, with no clear D. Germline V gene sequence: CDR1 SQVTM, CDR2 ANQGSEA. The CDR3 length is 11 residues. V lost 7 bases to trimming and J lost 6 bases, with 12 bases between them. CDR3 region: CSAIPRAEAFF. In nucleotides, the CDR3 is TGCAGCGCTATACCCAGAGCTGAAGCTTTCTTT.

This clonotype was seen more than once but under ten times. CDR3 sequence reads: CASSFEGNIQYF. The CDR3 nucleotides read TGTGCCAGCAGCTTTGAGGGAAACATTCAGTACTTC. V gene TRBV5-4 combines with J gene TRBJ2-4; a possible D gene is TRBD2 (5 bases). The ends were cut back, 2 bases at V and 6 bases at J, with 6 bases in the middle. The CDR3 runs to 12 residues. CDR1 is SGHNT, CDR2 YYREEE, per germline (reference sequence).

Turning to this clonotype: A much larger clone differs by one base, so this may be a read error. Here the CDR3 omits its conserved ending phenylalanine or tryptophan, so a read error is the likely source. This rearrangement joins TRBV7-8 to TRBJ2-7; no firm D call. The CDR3 length is 13 residues. Germline V CDR1 and CDR2: SGHVS, FQNEAQ. The V and J ends lost 5 bases and 5 bases respectively, with 13 bases between them. The CDR3 loop reads CASSRTRNDEQYL. As DNA, the CDR3 is TGTGCCAGCAGCCGGACGAGGAACGACGAGCAGTACTTA.

Ten or more counts support this clonotype. CDR3 nucleotides: TGCGCCAGCAGGCCGGGGGGGAGCACAGATACGCAGTATTTT. Translated, it gives CASRPGGSTDTQYF. The gene calls are TRBV10-2 and TRBJ2-3; 8 bases fit TRBD2. Germline V CDR1 and CDR2: WSHSY, SAAADI. Trimming at V came to 6 bases and at J to 0 bases, leaving 2 bases not matched to a gene. This CDR3 is built from 14 residues.

This clonotype appeared a few times. The chain joins TRBV15 to TRBJ2-7; TRBD2 aligns across 9 bases. J gave up 3 bases and V 4 bases, and 4 bases lay outside the gene matches. Germline V gene lookup returns CDR1 LNHNV and CDR2 YYDKDF (reference sequence). This CDR3 region has 14 residues. The CDR3 nucleotides read TGTGCCACCAGCAAAAGCGGGAGGAACTACGAGCAGTACTTC. The encoded protein is CATSKSGRNYEQYF.

This clonotype was counted at least ten times. V is TRBV7-8 and J is TRBJ2-6; D is ambiguous. CDR3 size: 15 residues. V was clipped by 4 bases and J by 1 base, with 8 bases between them. Germline CDR1 reads SGHVS; CDR2 reads FQNEAQ. CDR3 bases: TGTGCCAGCAGCTCTTCCTTATCTGGGGCCAACGTCCTGACTTTC. Amino acid sequence: CASSSSLSGANVLTF. Looking up the rest from reference TRBV7-8 and TRBJ2-6 gives the full variable domain: GAGVSQSPRYKVAKRGQDVALRCDPISGHVSLFWYQQALGQGPEFLTYFQNEAQLDKSGLPSDRFFAERPEGSVSTLKIQRTQQEDSAVYLCASSSSLSGANVLTFGAGSRLTVL.